This is a list of T cell receptor beta chains from one sample in a study of cytomegalovirus exposure and HLA in healthy donors. TCRdb keeps only in-frame clones here, not all; method: immunoSEQ multiplex PCR. Of 200,000 to 250,000 clones in the sample, under 95% were seen once. The sample comprised PBMCs. Every receptor here comes from a woman between 18 and 29 years old in good health and CMV-seronegative. Both conserved end residues are trimmed from each CDR3.

v_gene	j_gene	CDR3aa
TRBV5-1	TRBJ1-1	ASSPGGLNTEAF
TRBV11-3	TRBJ2-2	ASSLRVTGELF
TRBV5-1	TRBJ2-7	ASSLGGQNEQY
TRBV5-1	TRBJ2-7	ASSLGQGDYEQY
TRBV5-1	TRBJ2-2	ASSSPGHNTGELF
TRBV29-1	TRBJ2-7	SVEDQAEVRGEQY
TRBV5-5	TRBJ1-6	ASSLPRSPLH
TRBV2	TRBJ1-1	ASSGGGPRAF
TRBV7-2	TRBJ1-2	ASTQLYPGQGVGYGYT
TRBV25-1	TRBJ1-4	ASSDGWGRGVGKLF
TRBV29-1	TRBJ1-2	SVGGDGNYGYT
TRBV5-1	TRBJ2-1	ASSLRTSGISSYNEQF
TRBV9	TRBJ2-3	ASSVAGGITDTQY
TRBV18	TRBJ1-1	ASSLRQGDTEAF